What follows are 28 T cell receptor beta chains derived from one specimen sequenced in a study of cytomegalovirus exposure and HLA in healthy donors. With 60 Vbeta and 13 Jbeta primers, the PCR was carried out. Generated by immunoSEQ multiplex PCR, the TCRdb table keeps only in-frame clones and is missing some. The sample has 160,000 or so clones, about four fifths seen once. The sequenced sample was PBMCs. The receptors here all came from a man between 50 and 59 years old in good health and CMV-seropositive.

The CDR3 sequence: CASSALRTGGENEQFF. CDR3 nucleotide sequence: TGTGCCAGCAGCGCATTAAGGACAGGGGGCGAAAATGAGCAGTTCTTC. The V and J genes are TRBV9 and TRBJ2-1; the match to TRBD1 covers 11 bases. This CDR3 has 16 amino acids. V gave up 3 bases and J gave up 7 bases; unmatched junction bases: 9. Germline V gene data show CDR1 as SGDLS and CDR2 as YYNGEE.

The rearrangement uses TRBV7-2 and TRBJ2-2; TRBD1 agrees at 8 bases. CDR1 is SGHTA and CDR2 is FQGNSA in the germline V gene. The CDR3 runs 15 residues. V lost 4 bases to trimming and J lost 2 bases; unmatched junction nucleotides: 3. The CDR3, as DNA: TGTGCCAGCAGCTCACAGGGGGGCAACACCGGGGAGCTGTTTTTT. Its protein product is CASSSQGGNTGELFF.

V and J are TRBV7-9 and TRBJ1-4; D ambiguous. The V and J ends lost 1 base and 10 bases respectively, with 10 bases between them. The CDR3 length is 13 residues. Germline CDR1 SEHNR, CDR2 FQNEAQ (reference sequence). CDR3 amino acids: CASSLGTAGKLFF. In DNA, the CDR3 is TGTGCCAGCAGCTTAGGTACGGCGGGAAAACTGTTTTTT.

The rearrangement uses TRBV28 and TRBJ1-2, with TRBD1 matching 7 bases. The CDR3 has 13 residues. CDR1 and CDR2 (germline): MDHEN, SYDVKM. Trimming took 1 base from V and 8 from J; bases not matched to a gene: 4. The CDR3 DNA follows: TGTGCCAGCAGTTTATTTGAGGGGGCGGGCTACACCTTC. It codes for CASSLFEGAGYTF.

The rearrangement joins TRBV30 to TRBJ1-5; a weak D match, TRBD1 (5 bases). In germline, CDR1 is GTSNPN, CDR2 SVGIG (reference sequence). The CDR3 totals 15 residues. Trimming shortened V by 0 bases and J by 0 bases, and 9 bases separated the two germline ends. The CDR3 protein is CAWSVTGYSNQPQHF. As DNA, the CDR3 is TGTGCCTGGAGTGTTACAGGCTATAGCAATCAGCCCCAGCATTTT.

This chain joins TRBV7-2 and TRBJ2-1; 7 nucleotides agree with TRBD1. The CDR3 has 12 amino acids. Germline V CDR1 and CDR2: SGHTA, FQGNSA. The J segment lost 9 bases and the V segment lost 5 bases, leaving 4 bases of the junction unmatched. CDR3 bases: TGTGCCAGCAGCCGCGGACAGGTTGAGCAGTTCTTC. Its protein is CASSRGQVEQFF.

The rearrangement links TRBV7-9 to TRBJ2-3, with D hard to call. The germline gives CDR1 SEHNR, CDR2 FQNEAQ (reference sequence). The CDR3 loop spans 12 amino acids. Between the trimmed V and J ends, which lost 4 bases and 5 bases, there was a span of 7 bases. CDR3 nucleotides: TGTGCCAGCAGCTCTTTCGTAGATACGCAGTATTTT. Protein: CASSSFVDTQYF.

The chain couples TRBV5-1 to TRBJ2-3, with 14 bases lining up with TRBD2. Germline V gene lookup returns CDR1 SGHRS and CDR2 YFSETQ. The CDR3 loop spans 19 amino acids. The V and J ends lost 4 bases and 2 bases, in that order; junction bases with no gene match: 12. CDR3: CASSPGRTSGGLITDTQYF. The DNA of the CDR3 is TGCGCCAGCAGCCCCGGACGGACTAGCGGGGGGCTCATCACAGATACGCAGTATTTT.

This chain links TRBV7-2 with TRBJ2-7; a weak D match, TRBD1 (5 bases). The ends were cut back, 3 bases at V and 3 bases at J, with 9 bases in the middle. The germline V gene has CDR1 SGHTA and CDR2 FQGNSA. CDR3 size: 13 residues. DNA for the CDR3: TGTGCCAGCAGCTTCCAGGGCAGCTACGAGCAGTACTTC. It codes for CASSFQGSYEQYF. The full variable domain, completed using reference TRBV7-2 and TRBJ2-7, is GAGVSQSPSNKVTEKGKDVELRCDPISGHTALYWYRQSLGQGLEFLIYFQGNSAPDKSGLPSDRFSAERTGGSVSTLTIQRTQQEDSAVYLCASSFQGSYEQYFGPGTRLTVT.

The chain employs TRBV7-8 and TRBJ2-2, with 12 bases that match TRBD2. CDR3 length: 17 residues. Germline assignment: CDR1 SGHVS and CDR2 FQNEAQ. Trimming at V came to 5 bases and at J to 0 bases, leaving 4 bases not matched to a gene. Here the CDR3 reads CASSAGLAGTNTGELFF. The CDR3 region has the DNA TGTGCCAGCAGCGCCGGACTAGCGGGAACGAACACCGGGGAGCTGTTTTTT.

As regards this clone: Since the CDR3 does not end with the conserved phenylalanine or tryptophan, this likely comes from a read error. The V and J genes are TRBV29-1 and TRBJ2-4, with D possibly TRBD1 on 7 matching bases. V was pared by 6 bases and J by 7 bases, with 19 bases between. Germline V lookup: CDR1 SQVTM, CDR2 ANQGSEA. This CDR3 has 14 residues. This CDR3 reads CSVGEGSGGNIQYL. Written as DNA, the CDR3 is TGCAGCGTGGGGGAAGGGTCAGGGGGGAACATTCAGTACCTC.

This sequence joins TRBV28 and TRBJ1-1; unclear D gene. Germline CDR1 reads MDHEN; CDR2 reads SYDVKM. Trimming pared 5 bases from V and 1 base from J, leaving 14 bases between. This CDR3 has 15 amino acids. The CDR3 sequence is CASSLLIPGNTEAFF. CDR3 in DNA: TGTGCCAGCAGTCTCCTCATTCCAGGGAACACTGAAGCTTTCTTT.

The rearrangement uses TRBV7-9 and TRBJ1-1; 7 bases fit TRBD1. J gave up 4 bases and V 2 bases, and 4 bases lay outside the gene matches. Germline CDR1 reads SEHNR; CDR2 reads FQNEAQ (reference sequence). The CDR3 runs 14 residues. As DNA, the CDR3 is TGTGCCAGCAGCTTAAACAGGGGCGGCACTGAAGCTTTCTTT. This codes for CASSLNRGGTEAFF.

V and J are TRBV11-1 and TRBJ1-1, with D perhaps TRBD1 (5 bases). The CDR3 is made up of 15 amino acids. Germline CDR1 is SGHAT and CDR2 is FQDESV (reference sequence). The V gene lost 5 bases and the J gene lost 4 bases, with 17 bases spanning the gap. CDR3: CASSRSRGGGTEAFF. The DNA for the CDR3 is TGTGCCAGCAGCCGTTCGCGGGGGGGTGGCACTGAAGCTTTCTTT.

This clone showed up just a few times. The rearrangement uses TRBV5-5 and TRBJ2-5; TRBD2 matches at 11 bases. This CDR3 comprises 15 residues. Germline V lookup: CDR1 SGHKS, CDR2 YYEKEE (reference sequence). J lost 4 bases, V lost 4 bases, and 6 bases had no gene match. CDR3 residues: CASSLLAGVSETQYF. CDR3 sequence (DNA): TGTGCCAGCAGCCTACTAGCGGGAGTTTCAGAGACCCAGTACTTC.

The chain uses TRBV5-1 and TRBJ2-1; 8 positions match TRBD1. This CDR3 has 17 residues. The junction had 13 bases not matched to a gene; V was cut back by 0 bases and J by 8 bases. Germline CDR1 and CDR2: SGHRS and YFSETQ. The CDR3 spells CASSLASAGQGYHEQFF. For the CDR3, the DNA is TGCGCCAGCAGCTTGGCAAGTGCCGGACAGGGTTACCATGAGCAGTTCTTC.

The chain employs TRBV28 and TRBJ1-2; D uncertain. With 5 bases removed from V and 6 bases from J, the gap between germline ends came to 10 bases. The CDR3 has 12 residues. The germline V gene encodes CDR1 MDHEN and CDR2 SYDVKM. The CDR3 coding sequence is TGTGCCAGCAGTGGTGGACTAGATGGCTACACCTTC. Translation gives CASSGGLDGYTF.

V and J are TRBV7-9 and TRBJ2-5; TRBD1 agrees at 10 bases. This CDR3 region has 15 residues. V shed 1 base, J shed 5 bases, and the junction held 4 bases outside the gene matches. Germline V CDR1 and CDR2: SEHNR, FQNEAQ (reference sequence). The CDR3: CASSLGTGGKETQYF. CDR3 sequence (DNA): TGTGCCAGCAGCTTAGGGACAGGGGGTAAGGAGACCCAGTACTTC. The whole variable domain, filled in from reference TRBV7-9 and TRBJ2-5, reads DTGVSQNPRHKITKRGQNVTFRCDPISEHNRLYWYRQTLGQGPEFLTYFQNEAQLEKSRLLSDRFSAERPKGSFSTLEIQRTEQGDSAMYLCASSLGTGGKETQYFGPGTRLLVL.

The chain links TRBV7-9 to TRBJ2-6; 8 bases fit TRBD1. The junction had 8 bases not matched to a gene; V was cut back by 1 base and J by 0 bases. This CDR3 contains 19 residues. CDR1 is SEHNR, CDR2 FQNEAQ, per germline (reference sequence). The CDR3 coding sequence is TGTGCCAGCAGCTTAGTTCAGGGGGCGCATATCTCTGGGGCCAACGTCCTGACTTTC. Amino acids: CASSLVQGAHISGANVLTF.

V is TRBV28 and J is TRBJ1-2, with 7 positions matching TRBD1. Germline trimming cut 5 bases from V and 8 bases from J; bases unmatched to any gene: 17. Germline V gene data show CDR1 as MDHEN and CDR2 as SYDVKM. The length of the CDR3 is 16 residues. The CDR3 bases are TGTGCCAGCAGTGATATACCCCCCGACAGGGTACGGGGCTACACCTTC. Protein sequence: CASSDIPPDRVRGYTF.

The chain carries TRBV7-8 and TRBJ1-2; D uncertain. The germline V and J ends were trimmed by 2 bases and 2 bases, with 12 bases remaining between them. This CDR3 has 15 amino acids. The germline V gene has CDR1 SGHVS and CDR2 FQNEAQ. The CDR3 coding sequence is TGTGCCAGCAGCTTATCGGTGGGCCCCAACTATGGCTACACCTTC. Amino acids: CASSLSVGPNYGYTF.

The chain joins TRBV25-1 to TRBJ1-2, with D possibly TRBD1 on 5 matching bases. Germline V gene lookup returns CDR1 MGHDK and CDR2 SYGVNS. The CDR3 has 13 amino acids. Trimming took off 6 bases at V and 6 bases at J, with 14 bases between the two ends. CDR3 sequence reads: CASSVAGGHGYTF. DNA of the CDR3: TGTGCCAGCAGCGTCGCGGGGGGTCATGGCTACACCTTC.

The rearrangement uses TRBV6-5 and TRBJ2-1; 9 bases line up with TRBD2. Germline V gene data show CDR1 as MNHEY and CDR2 as SVGAGI. The CDR3 is 15 residues long. Trimming at V came to 5 bases and at J to 0 bases, leaving 2 bases not matched to a gene. The CDR3 sequence: CASSLAGSSYNEQFF. The CDR3 DNA sequence: TGTGCCAGCAGTCTAGCGGGAAGCTCCTACAATGAGCAGTTCTTC.

The chain carries TRBV29-1 and TRBJ2-7; tentatively, D is TRBD1 (7 bases). The CDR3 is made up of 13 amino acids. The germline V gene encodes CDR1 SQVTM and CDR2 ANQGSEA. Trimming stripped 3 bases from V and 9 bases from J, with 18 bases between. The CDR3 DNA sequence: TGCAGCGTTGATCGTACAGGGGCCGGGGGGCAGTACTTC. Its protein product is CSVDRTGAGGQYF.

This rearrangement joins TRBV6-5 to TRBJ2-5, with D possibly being TRBD2 (5 bases). The end of the DNA fits TRBJ2-7 better, so the J call may be wrong. The length of the CDR3 is 14 residues. Germline V gene sequence: CDR1 MNHEY, CDR2 SVGAGI. The CDR3 is CASSSDPGSYEQYF. The CDR3 region has the DNA TGTGCCAGCAGTTCGGACCCGGGATCCTACGAGCAGTACTTC.

The genes are TRBV19 and TRBJ2-7, with D possibly TRBD2 on 6 matching bases. The CDR3 length is 16 residues. The V gene lost 0 bases and the J gene lost 4 bases, with 16 bases spanning the gap. Germline-derived CDR1 and CDR2 are LNHDA and SQIVND (reference sequence). CDR3 bases: TGTGCCAGTAGTATAGATGTGGGGACTGGTAATTACGAGCAGTACTTC. Its protein product is CASSIDVGTGNYEQYF.

This clone is a singleton in its sample. The CDR3 DNA reads TGTGCCAGCAGCTTAGTGACTAGCGGGCAAGAGACCCAGTACTTC. Translated, it gives CASSLVTSGQETQYF. The gene calls are TRBV7-9 and TRBJ2-5; TRBD2 aligns across 10 bases. The V gene end was trimmed by 1 base and the J gene end by 2 bases; junction bases not matched to a gene: 1. The germline V gene has CDR1 SEHNR and CDR2 FQNEAQ (reference sequence). This CDR3 region has 15 residues. The full variable domain, rest sourced from reference TRBV7-9 and TRBJ2-5, is DTGVSQNPRHKITKRGQNVTFRCDPISEHNRLYWYRQTLGQGPEFLTYFQNEAQLEKSRLLSDRFSAERPKGSFSTLEIQRTEQGDSAMYLCASSLVTSGQETQYFGPGTRLLVL.

V is TRBV14 and J is TRBJ1-4; D perhaps matches TRBD1 (5 bases). Germline V lookup: CDR1 SGHDN, CDR2 FVKESK. The germline V and J ends were trimmed by 1 base and 4 bases, with 13 bases remaining between them. This CDR3 contains 16 residues. In DNA, the CDR3 is TGTGCCAGCAGCCAAGTTCCCAACAGGATTAATGAAAAACTGTTTTTT. As protein: CASSQVPNRINEKLFF.